The sequence of this T cell receptor (beta chain) was determined in a study of cytomegalovirus exposure and HLA in healthy donors. On this clone: No antigen is known for it. This CDR3 is also generated by other DNA sequences in the sample.

Unmatched junction bases numbered 2, after V lost 4 bases and J lost 0 bases. The CDR3 contains 15 residues. Germline CDR1 and CDR2: LNHDA and SQIVND (reference sequence). PCR involved 60 Vbeta and 13 Jbeta primers. Sequencing was performed with immunoSEQ multiplex PCR; in TCRdb, only in-frame clones are kept and a portion is missing. The table has approximately 81,000 clones, roughly 80% seen once. Whole-study findings and limits: In a later analysis, productive TCRs from donors in an Asian-associated ancestry cluster reportedly carried fewer N-insertions than the cohort mean. Most of the TCR beta V segments (in an earlier analysis) were productive either about 87% or about 30% of the time. The analysis excluded some indistinguishable V segments, including TRBV6-2 and TRBV6-3.

Specimen: PBMCs. The rearrangement uses TRBV19 and TRBJ2-1; 8 bases are a match to TRBD2. The origin of this receptor is a woman in her forties or fifties in good health and CMV-seropositive. CDR3 DNA sequence: TGTGCCAGTAGTACCGGGACTAGCTCCTACAATGAGCAGTTCTTC. Translating gives CASSTGTSSYNEQFF.